This T cell receptor (beta chain) was sequenced during a study of blood T cell repertoires in COVID-19. At the level of the study: COVID-19 samples collected from the United States, Italy and Spain covered acute and convalescent phases. The analysed material was cDNA or gDNA that came from T cells, B-cell-depleted T cells, or PBMCs.

Original methodology: Reference gene primer amplification gave estimated nucleated cell counts. Data came from immunoSEQ multiplex PCR; TCRdb stores just in-frame clones and leaves some out. The V and J calls and clone size are taken from that table; D and trimming were inferred from the DNA. Of about 170,000 clones in the sample, approximately 81% are singletons; the top ten hold about 14%. A Seattle source enrolled patients during active infection and followed them longitudinally. The source of this sequence is a woman aged 70-85 years with COVID-19, enrolled during active disease. The material sequenced was peripheral blood.

In DNA, the CDR3 is TGTGCCAGCAGTTCCGGGACAGGTCCTTTACCCCTCCACTTT. Translated, it gives CASSSGTGPLPLHF. The V gene is TRBV27, the J gene TRBJ1-6, with 8 bases aligning to TRBD1. There are 14 residues in the CDR3. Germline-derived CDR1 and CDR2 are MNHEY and SMNVEV (reference sequence). V dropped 4 bases and J dropped 12; count of bases not matched to a gene: 8.